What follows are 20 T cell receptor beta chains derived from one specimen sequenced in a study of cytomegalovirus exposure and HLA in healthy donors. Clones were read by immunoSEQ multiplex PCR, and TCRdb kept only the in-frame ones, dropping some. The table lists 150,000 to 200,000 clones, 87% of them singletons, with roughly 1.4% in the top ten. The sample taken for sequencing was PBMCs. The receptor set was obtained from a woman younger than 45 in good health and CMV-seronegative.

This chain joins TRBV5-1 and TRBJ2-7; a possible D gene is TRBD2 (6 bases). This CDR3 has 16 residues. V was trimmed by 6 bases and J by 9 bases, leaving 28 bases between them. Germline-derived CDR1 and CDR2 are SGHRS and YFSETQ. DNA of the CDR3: TGCGCCAGCACCTCGGGGGACCGAGGCTACGTGGTTGGGCAGTACTTC. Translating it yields CASTSGDRGYVVGQYF. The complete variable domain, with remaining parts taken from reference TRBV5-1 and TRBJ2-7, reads KAGVTQTPRYLIKTRGQQVTLSCSPISGHRSVSWYQQTPGQGLQFLFEYFSETQRNKGNFPGRFSGRQFSNSRSEMNVSTLELGDSALYLCASTSGDRGYVVGQYFGPGTRLTVT.

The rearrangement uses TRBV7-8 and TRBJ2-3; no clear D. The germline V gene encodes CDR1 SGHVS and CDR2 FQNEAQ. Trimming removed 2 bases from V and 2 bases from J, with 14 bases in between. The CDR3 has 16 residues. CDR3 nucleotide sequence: TGTGCCAGCAGCTTAACAGCCCTTATGATCACAGATACGCAGTATTTT. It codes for CASSLTALMITDTQYF.

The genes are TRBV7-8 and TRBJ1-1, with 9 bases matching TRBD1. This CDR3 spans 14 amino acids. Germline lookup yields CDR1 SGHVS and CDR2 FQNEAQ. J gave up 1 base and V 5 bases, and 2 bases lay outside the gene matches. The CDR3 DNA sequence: TGTGCCAGCAGCGAGGGACAGGGGAACACTGAAGCTTTCTTT. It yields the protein CASSEGQGNTEAFF.

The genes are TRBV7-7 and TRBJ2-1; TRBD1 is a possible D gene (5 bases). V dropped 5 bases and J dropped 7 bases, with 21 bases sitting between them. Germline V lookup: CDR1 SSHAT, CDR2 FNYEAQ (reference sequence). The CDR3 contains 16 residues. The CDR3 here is CASSPSGLSDFNEQFF. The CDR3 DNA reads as TGTGCCAGCAGCCCATCAGGGTTAAGCGACTTTAATGAGCAGTTCTTC.

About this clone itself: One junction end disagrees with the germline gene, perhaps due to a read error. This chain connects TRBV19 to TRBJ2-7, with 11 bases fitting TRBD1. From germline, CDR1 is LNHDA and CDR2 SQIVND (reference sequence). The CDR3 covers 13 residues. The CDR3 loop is CATSGTGGYEQYF. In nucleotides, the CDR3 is TGTGCCACTAGTGGGACAGGGGGATACGAGCAGTACTTC. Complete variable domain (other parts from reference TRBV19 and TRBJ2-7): DGGITQSPKYLFRKEGQNVTLSCEQNLNHDAMYWYRQDPGQGLRLIYYSQIVNDFQKGDIAEGYSVSREKKESFPLTVTSAQKNPTAFYLCATSGTGGYEQYFGPGTRLTVT.

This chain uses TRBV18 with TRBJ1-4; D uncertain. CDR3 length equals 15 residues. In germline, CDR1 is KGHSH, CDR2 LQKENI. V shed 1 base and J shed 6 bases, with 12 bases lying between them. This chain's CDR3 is CASSPRGGSDEKLFF. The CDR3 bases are TGTGCCAGCTCACCACGGGGAGGGAGCGATGAAAAACTGTTTTTT.

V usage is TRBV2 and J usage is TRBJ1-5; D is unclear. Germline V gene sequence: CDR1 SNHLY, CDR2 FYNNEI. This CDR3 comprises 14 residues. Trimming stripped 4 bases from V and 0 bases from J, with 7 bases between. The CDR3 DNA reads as TGTGCCAGCAGTGTACAGAATAGCAATCAGCCCCAGCATTTT. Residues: CASSVQNSNQPQHF. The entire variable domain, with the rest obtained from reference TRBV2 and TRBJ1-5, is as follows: EPEVTQTPSHQVTQMGQEVILRCVPISNHLYFYWYRQILGQKVEFLVSFYNNEISEKSEIFDDQFSVERPDGSNFTLKIRSTKLEDSAMYFCASSVQNSNQPQHFGDGTRLSIL.

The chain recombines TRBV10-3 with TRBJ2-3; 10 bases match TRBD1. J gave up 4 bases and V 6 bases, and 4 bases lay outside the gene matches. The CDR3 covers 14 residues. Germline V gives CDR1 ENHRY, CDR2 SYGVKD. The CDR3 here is CAIRGTGDPDTQYF. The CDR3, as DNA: TGTGCCATCAGGGGGACAGGGGATCCAGATACGCAGTATTTT.

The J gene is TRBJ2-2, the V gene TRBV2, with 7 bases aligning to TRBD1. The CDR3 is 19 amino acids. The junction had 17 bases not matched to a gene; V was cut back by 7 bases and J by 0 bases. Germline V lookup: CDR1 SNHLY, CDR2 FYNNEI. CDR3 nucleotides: TGTGCCAGCAAGGCCCGGGGCAGGGGGAGAAGTACGAACACCGGGGAGCTGTTTTTT. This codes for CASKARGRGRSTNTGELFF.

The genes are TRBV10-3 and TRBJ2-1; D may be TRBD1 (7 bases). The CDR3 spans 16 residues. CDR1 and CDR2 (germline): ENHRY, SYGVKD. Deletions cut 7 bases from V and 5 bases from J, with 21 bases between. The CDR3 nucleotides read TGTGCCATCAATAGTGGCGGGGACAGTATTAACAATGAGCAGTTCTTC. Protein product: CAINSGGDSINNEQFF.

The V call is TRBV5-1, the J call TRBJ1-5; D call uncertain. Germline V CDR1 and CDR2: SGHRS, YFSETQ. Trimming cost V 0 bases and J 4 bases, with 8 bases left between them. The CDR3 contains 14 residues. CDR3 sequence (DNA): TGCGCCAGCAGCTTGGGGAGGGATAATCAGCCCCAGCATTTT. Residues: CASSLGRDNQPQHF.

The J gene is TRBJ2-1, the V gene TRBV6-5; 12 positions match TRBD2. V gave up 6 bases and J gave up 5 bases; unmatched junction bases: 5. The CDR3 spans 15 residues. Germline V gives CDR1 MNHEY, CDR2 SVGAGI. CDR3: CASSRLAGAHNEQFF. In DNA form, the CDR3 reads TGTGCCAGCAGCAGACTAGCGGGGGCCCACAATGAGCAGTTCTTC.

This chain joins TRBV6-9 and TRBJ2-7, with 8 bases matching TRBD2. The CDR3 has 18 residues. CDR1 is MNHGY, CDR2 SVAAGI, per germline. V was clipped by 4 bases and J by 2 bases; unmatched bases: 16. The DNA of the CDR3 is TGTGCCAGCAGTTTATGGTCCCCTTTTAGCGGGAACCCCTACGAGCAGTACTTC. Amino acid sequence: CASSLWSPFSGNPYEQYF.

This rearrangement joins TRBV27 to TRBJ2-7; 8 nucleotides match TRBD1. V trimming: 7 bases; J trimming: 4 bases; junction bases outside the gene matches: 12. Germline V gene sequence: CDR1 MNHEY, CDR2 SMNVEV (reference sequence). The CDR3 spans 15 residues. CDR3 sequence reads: CASKDWGTGGYEQYF. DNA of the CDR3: TGTGCCAGCAAGGATTGGGGTACAGGGGGGTACGAGCAGTACTTC.

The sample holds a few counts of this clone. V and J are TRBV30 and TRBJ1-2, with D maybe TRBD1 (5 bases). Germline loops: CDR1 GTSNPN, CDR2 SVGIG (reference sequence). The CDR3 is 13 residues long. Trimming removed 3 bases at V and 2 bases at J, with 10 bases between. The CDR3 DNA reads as TGTGCCTGGAGCCCGAAGGGGAACTATGGCTACACCTTC. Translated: CAWSPKGNYGYTF.

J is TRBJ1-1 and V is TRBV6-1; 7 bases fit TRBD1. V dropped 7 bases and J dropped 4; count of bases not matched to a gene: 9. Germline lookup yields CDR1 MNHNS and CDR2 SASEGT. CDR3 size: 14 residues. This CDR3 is CASIWGQRFTEAFF. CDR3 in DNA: TGTGCCAGCATATGGGGACAGCGGTTCACTGAAGCTTTCTTT.

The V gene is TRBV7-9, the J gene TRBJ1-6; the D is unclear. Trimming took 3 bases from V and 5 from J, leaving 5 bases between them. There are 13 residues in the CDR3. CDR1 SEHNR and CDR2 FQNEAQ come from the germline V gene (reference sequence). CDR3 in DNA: TGTGCCAGCAGCTTTGTCGATAATTCACCCCTCCACTTT. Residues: CASSFVDNSPLHF.

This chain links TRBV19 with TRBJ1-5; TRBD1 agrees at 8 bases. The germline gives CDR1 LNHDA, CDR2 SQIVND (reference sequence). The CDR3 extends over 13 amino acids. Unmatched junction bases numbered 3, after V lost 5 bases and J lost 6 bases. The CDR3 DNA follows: TGTGCCAGTAGTGGACAGGGAGGTCAGCCCCAGCATTTT. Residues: CASSGQGGQPQHF.

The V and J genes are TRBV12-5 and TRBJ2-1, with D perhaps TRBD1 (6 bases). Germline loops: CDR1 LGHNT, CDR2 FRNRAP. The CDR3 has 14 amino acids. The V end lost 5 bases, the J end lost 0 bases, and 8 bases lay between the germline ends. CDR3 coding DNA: TGTGCTAGTGGTATGGACAGCTCCTACAATGAGCAGTTCTTC. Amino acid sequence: CASGMDSSYNEQFF.

The CDR3 sequence: CASSPGTATLKETQYF. The CDR3 nucleotides read TGTGCCAGCAGTCCCGGGACAGCAACCTTGAAAGAGACCCAGTACTTC. V is TRBV2 and J is TRBJ2-5; 7 bases line up with TRBD1. The germline V gene encodes CDR1 SNHLY and CDR2 FYNNEI. This CDR3 is 16 amino acids long. V trimming: 5 bases; J trimming: 3 bases; junction bases outside the gene matches: 12.